This T cell receptor beta chain was documented in a study of CD8 T cells in Susac syndrome. With random hexamers, roughly 0.5 to 1 ug RNA was reverse transcribed. Each CDR3 protein is one row after TCRdb ran MiXCR on the immunoSEQ multiplex PCR reads. The sample has around 300,000 distinct CDR3 sequences; roughly 94% are singletons. Germline V CDR1 and CDR2: DFQATT, SNEGSKA (reference sequence). The CDR3 is 13 residues long. The V gene lost 6 bases and the J gene lost 4 bases, with 15 bases spanning the gap. The clonotype was recovered from a human donor with multiple sclerosis. Material: CD4+ T cells from PBMCs. The gene calls are TRBV20-1 and TRBJ1-1; D is ambiguous. This CDR3 reads CSATEFRSTEAFF. CDR3 sequence (DNA): TGCAGTGCGACCGAGTTTCGGTCCACTGAAGCTTTCTTT.